The source of this T cell receptor (beta chain) is a study of T-cell reconstitution after alpha-beta-depleted transplantation in children. Overall study findings and caveats: T-cell counts and diversity at one year following transplant were attributed mainly to newly produced T cells.

Details on this clonotype: What it recognizes is unknown.

TCRbeta library preparation incorporated unique molecular identifiers. In TCRdb, the PCR reads were re-called with MiXCR into one record per CDR3 protein. The sample includes a few hundred thousand distinct CDR3 sequences, 15% to 20% of them seen just once. V lost 6 bases to trimming and J lost 5 bases, with 22 bases between them. This CDR3 contains 16 residues. CDR1 and CDR2 from the germline V gene are SNHLY and FYNNEI. The sequencing here drew on PBMCs, mostly from graft donor cells, taken 360 days after TCRalphabeta/CD19-depleted stem cell transplant. This TCR came from a boy under three years old who had a stem cell transplant for Wiskott-Aldrich syndrome, so the T cells may come from the graft donor. The chain carries TRBV2 and TRBJ1-1; a weak D match, TRBD1 (6 bases). The CDR3 protein is CASSQLGGRLLTEAFF. CDR3 DNA: TGTGCCAGCAGCCAATTGGGGGGGCGCCTGCTAACTGAAGCTTTCTTT.